The 25 T cell receptor beta chains in this list originate from one sample, sequenced in a study of regulatory T cells in long-lasting Graves disease. Described time point: newly diagnosed GD, antithyroid drugs for less than 3 months. The TCR library was prepared using RNA isolated from PBMCs. Assembly of TCR beta libraries relied on iRepertoire HTBI primers together with Arm-PCR of CDR3 regions. TCRdb re-called the multiplex PCR reads with MiXCR, one entry per CDR3 protein. Of 350,000 to 550,000 distinct CDR3 sequences listed, roughly 15% are singletons. This sample was also put to use in a study of T cells in Graves' hyperthyroidism and ophthalmopathy.

Sequenced here: peripheral blood mononuclear cells (PBMCs), sampled at new diagnosis, from a patient treated with antithyroid drugs. These receptors all come from a woman aged 45-60 years with Graves disease.

This clonotype was picked up a small number of times. The rearrangement links TRBV29-1 to TRBJ2-7; possible D gene TRBD2, 6 bases. This CDR3 has 11 residues. Germline V gene data show CDR1 as SQVTM and CDR2 as ANQGSEA. The V and J ends lost 6 bases and 2 bases respectively, with 8 bases between them. The CDR3 coding sequence is TGCAGCGTCGGACTAACCTACGAGCAGTACTTC. Translated, it gives CSVGLTYEQYF.

This clonotype was observed a few times. The chain carries TRBV24-1 and TRBJ1-5, with 9 bases aligning to TRBD1. Losses at the gene ends were 3 bases for V and 2 bases for J; bases not matched to a gene: 1. Germline assignment: CDR1 KGHDR and CDR2 SFDVKD. The CDR3 sequence is 15 residues long. The CDR3 spells CATSDRTGGNQPQHF. CDR3 in DNA: TGTGCCACCAGTGATAGGACAGGGGGCAATCAGCCCCAGCATTTT.

This clonotype was picked up a small number of times. The chain is built from TRBV27 and TRBJ2-7; 7 positions agree with TRBD1. The V segment lost 3 bases and the J segment 5 bases; nucleotides outside the gene matches: 10. CDR1 is MNHEY and CDR2 is SMNVEV in the germline V gene (reference sequence). This CDR3 is built from 15 residues. The DNA of the CDR3 is TGTGCCAGCAGTTTGGGTGGGACAGCCCTCAACGAGCAGTACTTC. Amino acids: CASSLGGTALNEQYF.

This chain uses TRBV2 with TRBJ1-2; D unclear. This CDR3 has 12 residues. The V end lost 7 bases, the J end lost 5 bases, and 11 bases lay between the germline ends. Germline CDR1 reads SNHLY; CDR2 reads FYNNEI. CDR3 nucleotides: TGTGCCAGCACCTCTAGAACTTATGGCTACACCTTC. It is translated as CASTSRTYGYTF.

This clonotype was counted only a few times. The chain couples TRBV6-2 or TRBV6-3 to TRBJ2-3; 8 nucleotides match TRBD2. CDR1 MNHEY and CDR2 SVGEGT come from the germline V gene. The length of the CDR3 is 16 residues. After removal of 0 bases from V and 6 bases from J, the junction contained 8 bases not matched to a gene. CDR3 nucleotides: TGTGCCAGCAGTTACTCCACTAGCGGCCTTGGGGATACGCAGTATTTT. Amino acid sequence: CASSYSTSGLGDTQYF.

This clonotype was seen a few times. This chain joins TRBV18 and TRBJ2-7; 12 bases are a match to TRBD2. Germline V gene sequence: CDR1 KGHSH, CDR2 LQKENI. V lost 4 bases, J lost 7 bases, and 11 bases stayed unmatched. This CDR3 spans 16 amino acids. DNA of the CDR3: TGTGCCAGCTCACAAGGACTAGCGGGGAACCTAGTGGAGCAGTACTTC. Protein: CASSQGLAGNLVEQYF.

This clonotype was seen many times. The V gene is TRBV2, the J gene TRBJ2-1, with D perhaps assigned TRBD1 or TRBD2 (5 bases each). Germline-derived CDR1 and CDR2 are SNHLY and FYNNEI. V lost 3 bases and J 3 bases, leaving 12 bases between the germline ends. The CDR3 runs 15 residues. CDR3 DNA sequence: TGTGCCAGCAGTGACTGGGGGTTGGACTACAATGAGCAGTTCTTC. Its protein is CASSDWGLDYNEQFF.

To note about this clonotype: With a far larger clone one base away, a read error is the likely cause. In DNA form, the CDR3 reads TGTGCCAGCAGTGGAATGCGGACTAGCGGTCACAATGAGCAGCTCTTC. Its translation: CASSGMRTSGHNEQLF. The chain joins TRBV13 to TRBJ2-1; 10 bases match TRBD2. The CDR3 consists of 16 residues. CDR1 is PRHDT, CDR2 FYEKMQ, per germline (reference sequence).

This chain links TRBV5-5 with TRBJ1-6; a possible D gene is TRBD1 (6 bases). Looked up from germline, CDR1 is SGHKS and CDR2 is YYEKEE (reference sequence). There are 18 residues in the CDR3. Between the trimmed V and J ends, which lost 2 bases and 0 bases, there was a span of 15 bases. The CDR3 sequence: CASSFRTVPNSYNSPLHF. In nucleotides, the CDR3 is TGTGCCAGCAGCTTTCGGACAGTACCGAACTCCTATAATTCACCCCTCCACTTT.

This chain links TRBV27 with TRBJ2-7; TRBD2 matches at 12 bases. The junction had 7 bases not matched to a gene; V was cut back by 4 bases and J by 0 bases. The germline V gene encodes CDR1 MNHEY and CDR2 SMNVEV (reference sequence). The CDR3 spans 17 residues. The CDR3 DNA reads TGTGCCAGCAGTTACGCTGGACTAGCGGGAAGCTCCTACGAGCAGTACTTC. It specifies CASSYAGLAGSSYEQYF.

This clonotype appeared many times. The V call is TRBV19, the J call TRBJ1-5; D possibly corresponds to TRBD1 (5 bases). The CDR3 totals 15 residues. Deletions cut 3 bases from V and 3 bases from J, with 12 bases between. Germline CDR1 and CDR2: LNHDA and SQIVND (reference sequence). The CDR3 DNA reads as TGTGCCAGTAGTATCTGGGGCGGGGACAATCAGCCCCAGCATTTT. Amino acid sequence: CASSIWGGDNQPQHF.

The chain carries TRBV7-2 and TRBJ2-7; D call uncertain. CDR3 length equals 14 residues. V gave up 4 bases and J gave up 2 bases, with 12 bases separating them. Looked up from germline, CDR1 is SGHTA and CDR2 is FQGNSA. The CDR3 reads CASSSSGVTYEQYF. The CDR3 DNA follows: TGTGCCAGCAGCTCCTCAGGAGTAACCTACGAGCAGTACTTC.

V gene TRBV24-1 combines with J gene TRBJ2-3, with 10 bases fitting TRBD2. This CDR3 is 13 amino acids long. Germline loops: CDR1 KGHDR, CDR2 SFDVKD. V trimming: 4 bases; J trimming: 9 bases; junction bases outside the gene matches: 3. In DNA, the CDR3 is TGTGCCACCAGTGACCTAGCGGGAGCCACGCAGTATTTT. This gives the protein CATSDLAGATQYF.

This clonotype was picked up many times. As DNA, the CDR3 is TGTGCCAGCTCACAGGGGGCCCCGAACACTGAAGCTTTCTTT. It is translated as CASSQGAPNTEAFF. The chain links TRBV18 to TRBJ1-1, with 7 bases fitting TRBD1. This CDR3 has 14 residues. Germline CDR1 is KGHSH and CDR2 is LQKENI. V gave up 4 bases and J gave up 1 base; unmatched junction bases: 3.

This clonotype appeared once. The J gene is TRBJ1-3, the V gene TRBV7-2; D is unclear. Germline lookup yields CDR1 SGHTA and CDR2 FQGNSA. CDR3 length equals 14 residues. V was shortened by 0 bases and J by 3 bases, with 6 bases between the two germline ends. The CDR3 DNA follows: TGTGCCAGCAGCTTAGCTCTGGGTGGAAACACCATATATTTT. As protein: CASSLALGGNTIYF.

This clonotype showed up just once. The chain recombines TRBV6-2 or TRBV6-3 with TRBJ1-1, with TRBD1 matching 7 bases. V shed 0 bases, J shed 8 bases, and the junction held 12 bases outside the gene matches. This CDR3 has 16 amino acids. Looked up from germline, CDR1 is MNHEY and CDR2 is SVGEGT. For the CDR3, the DNA is TGTGCCAGCAGTTACTCCCTGACAGGGTTAGATGGAGAAGCTTTCTTT. Translated, it gives CASSYSLTGLDGEAFF.

This clonotype was picked up a small number of times. The chain links TRBV4-1 to TRBJ2-5, with D hard to call. The CDR3 spans 14 residues. Germline V gene sequence: CDR1 MGHRA, CDR2 YSYEKL. V was clipped by 1 base and J by 0 bases, with 6 bases between them. The CDR3 sequence is CASSQAGDQETQYF. The CDR3 DNA follows: TGCGCCAGCAGCCAAGCGGGCGACCAAGAGACCCAGTACTTC.

Many counts were recorded for this clonotype. V usage is TRBV5-1 and J usage is TRBJ2-1; D is possibly TRBD2 (5 bases). The CDR3 sequence is 14 residues long. Germline values: CDR1 SGHRS, CDR2 YFSETQ. With 4 bases removed from V and 6 bases from J, the gap between germline ends came to 14 bases. In DNA, the CDR3 is TGCGCCAGCAGCCGACAACTAGAGCCCAATGAGCAGTTCTTC. Translated: CASSRQLEPNEQFF.

This clonotype came up many times. The rearrangement links TRBV7-2 to TRBJ2-7, with 7 bases lining up with TRBD2. This CDR3 is 15 amino acids long. V dropped 1 base and J dropped 3; count of bases not matched to a gene: 6. CDR1 is SGHTA, CDR2 FQGNSA, per germline. As DNA, the CDR3 is TGTGCCAGCAGCTTAGTGGCGGGAGCAAGCTACGAGCAGTACTTC. It yields the protein CASSLVAGASYEQYF.

This clonotype was detected many times. In DNA, the CDR3 is TGTGCCAGCAGTAATTTCGACAGGGGCGATGGCTACACCTTC. As protein: CASSNFDRGDGYTF. This sequence joins TRBV2 and TRBJ1-2, with TRBD1 identical over 8 bases. The CDR3 extends over 14 amino acids. CDR1 is SNHLY and CDR2 is FYNNEI in the germline V gene. The ends lost 5 bases at V and 6 bases at J; junction bases unmatched: 8.

This clonotype has just a few counts. The rearrangement joins TRBV6-1 to TRBJ2-5; tentatively, D is TRBD1 (6 bases). Germline V gene sequence: CDR1 MNHNS, CDR2 SASEGT. This CDR3 has 15 amino acids. V lost 6 bases and J 0 bases, leaving 14 bases between the germline ends. The CDR3: CASRAQQGYQETQYF. As DNA, the CDR3 is TGTGCCAGCAGGGCCCAACAGGGATACCAAGAGACCCAGTACTTC.

In this sample, this clonotype is medium-sized (0.01 to 0.1%). V and J are TRBV7-9 and TRBJ2-6; a possible D gene is TRBD2 (6 bases). Germline V gene data show CDR1 as SEHNR and CDR2 as FQNEAQ (reference sequence). The CDR3 contains 17 residues. Trimming removed 5 bases from V and 0 bases from J, with 14 bases in between. CDR3 amino acids: CASSPPRRGSGANVLTF. CDR3 in DNA: TGTGCCAGCAGCCCTCCCCGGAGGGGCTCTGGGGCCAACGTCCTGACTTTC.

In this sample, this clonotype turned up a few times. The chain recombines TRBV28 with TRBJ2-1, with 9 bases identical to TRBD2. Germline lookup yields CDR1 MDHEN and CDR2 SYDVKM. With V trimmed by 6 bases and J by 4 bases, 10 bases remained unmatched. This CDR3 has 16 residues. CDR3 bases: TGTGCCAGCAGCACGCCGGGACTAGCTCGTTACAATGAGCAGTTCTTC. As protein: CASSTPGLARYNEQFF.

In the case of this clonotype: The conserved phenylalanine or tryptophan normally closing the CDR3 is absent here, so this likely arose from a read error. V is TRBV5-1 and J is TRBJ2-2, with D unclear. In germline, CDR1 is SGHRS, CDR2 YFSETQ. The CDR3 contains 15 residues. V was pared by 1 base and J by 3 bases, with 10 bases between. Written as DNA, the CDR3 is TGCGCCAGCAGCTTGTCTGGCGGACACACCGGGGAGCTGTTTTCT. Translating gives CASSLSGGHTGELFS.

This clonotype was seen many times. V is TRBV2 and J is TRBJ2-1; TRBD2 is a possible D gene (6 bases). V was pared by 6 bases and J by 4 bases, with 10 bases between. Germline CDR1 is SNHLY and CDR2 is FYNNEI. The CDR3 has 13 amino acids. For the CDR3, the DNA is TGTGCCAGCAGGACTAGTGGATACAATGAGCAGTTCTTC. Amino acid sequence: CASRTSGYNEQFF.